These 5 T cell receptor beta chains originate from one sample sequenced in a study of T cell responses to AZD1222 COVID-19 vaccine. Clones were read by immunoSEQ multiplex PCR, and TCRdb kept only the in-frame ones, dropping some. The sample has about 130,000 clones, 80% to 90% seen once. The input for sequencing was peripheral blood, taken on day 0 of AZD1222 vaccination. The receptors shown here come from an adult in good health.

This clone came up once. This sequence joins TRBV6-5 and TRBJ1-1, with 9 bases aligning to TRBD1. The CDR3 spans 14 residues. After removal of 6 bases from V and 4 bases from J, the junction contained 6 bases not matched to a gene. Germline values: CDR1 MNHEY, CDR2 SVGAGI. CDR3 in DNA: TGTGCCAGCAGCCAACAGGGGGCTACCACTGAAGCTTTCTTT. This gives the protein CASSQQGATTEAFF.

Of note for this clone: This sample also contains other DNA sequences that code for the same CDR3. This chain links TRBV6-5 with TRBJ1-6, with unresolved D. This CDR3 spans 12 amino acids. Trimming shortened V by 7 bases and J by 4 bases, and 5 bases separated the two germline ends. From germline, CDR1 is MNHEY and CDR2 SVGAGI. DNA of the CDR3: TGTGCCAGCACCGATTATAATTCACCCCTCCACTTT. Translating it yields CASTDYNSPLHF.

The chain is built from TRBV15 and TRBJ2-3; a weak D match, TRBD2 (5 bases). In germline, CDR1 is LNHNV, CDR2 YYDKDF (reference sequence). V lost 1 base to trimming and J lost 1 base, with 15 bases between them. The CDR3 is made up of 17 amino acids. CDR3 loop: CATSRVGVLEGTDTQYF. The CDR3 DNA is TGTGCCACCAGCAGAGTCGGGGTCCTGGAGGGCACAGATACGCAGTATTTT.

This rearrangement joins TRBV3-1 (or the pseudogene TRBV3-2) to TRBJ2-5; D could derive from TRBD1 or TRBD2 (5 bases each). CDR1 and CDR2 (germline): LGHDT, YNNKEL (reference sequence). V was clipped by 2 bases and J by 0 bases, with 10 bases between them. The CDR3 extends over 15 amino acids. The CDR3 DNA reads TGTGCCAGCAGCCAAACCTGGGGGAACCAAGAGACCCAGTACTTC. Translating gives CASSQTWGNQETQYF.

Only a few counts were recorded for this clone. The chain recombines TRBV14 with TRBJ1-1, with 8 bases fitting TRBD1. The CDR3 consists of 15 residues. V lost 5 bases, J lost 4 bases, and 9 bases stayed unmatched. Germline CDR1 SGHDN, CDR2 FVKESK. CDR3 in DNA: TGTGCCAGCAGCTCCCAGGGGGCGGTGAGCACTGAAGCTTTCTTT. Amino acid sequence: CASSSQGAVSTEAFF. Variable domain in full (rest from reference TRBV14 and TRBJ1-1): EAGVTQFPSHSVIEKGQTVTLRCDPISGHDNLYWYRRVMGKEIKFLLHFVKESKQDESGMPNNRFLAERTGGTYSTLKVQPAELEDSGVYFCASSSQGAVSTEAFFGQGTRLTVV.